The 7 T cell receptor beta chains reported below all come from one sample, sequenced in a study of CD4 T cells in relation to SARS-CoV-2 and coronaviruses (TCRdb year 2021). Libraries came from the immunoSEQ multiplex PCR assay. What TCRdb holds here is the immuneACCESS table cut down to in-frame rearrangements. Part of the clones is not present; checked against another copy, under half of the missing clones reflect an unresolved V gene, and the others are unexplained. This sample gives just over 35,000 clones in total; around 77% of them show up just once. The ten largest clones add up to about a fifth of the sample. The antigens of these receptors remain unknown. Sequencing used memory CD4+ T cells from PBMCs, cultured in vitro. The sample's cell subset or site label is to be understood as: memory (non-naive) CD4+ T cells. All receptors come from an adult with COVID-19.

A few counts support this clone. The J gene is TRBJ1-1, the V gene TRBV28, with D hard to call. Per germline, CDR1 MDHEN and CDR2 SYDVKM. This CDR3 spans 11 amino acids. The V and J ends lost 6 bases and 0 bases respectively, with 2 bases between them. CDR3 protein: CASRLNTEAFF. CDR3 DNA: TGTGCCAGCAGATTGAACACTGAAGCTTTCTTT. Full variable domain (missing parts from reference TRBV28 and TRBJ1-1): DVKVTQSSRYLVKRTGEKVFLECVQDMDHENMFWYRQDPGLGLRLIYFSYDVKMKEKGDIPEGYSVSREKKERFSLILESASTNQTSMYLCASRLNTEAFFGQGTRLTVV.

This chain's CDR3 is CAWEPGQDHTNEKLFF. The CDR3 DNA sequence: TGTGCCTGGGAGCCGGGACAGGATCACACTAATGAAAAACTGTTTTTT. This chain links TRBV30 with TRBJ1-4, with TRBD1 identical over 8 bases. Germline CDR1 and CDR2: GTSNPN and SVGIG (reference sequence). The CDR3 consists of 16 residues. V trimming: 5 bases; J trimming: 2 bases; junction bases outside the gene matches: 10.

The chain is built from TRBV10-3 and TRBJ1-2, with 9 bases identical to TRBD1. The CDR3 totals 15 residues. J lost 2 bases, V lost 3 bases, and 4 bases had no gene match. Germline CDR1 is ENHRY and CDR2 is SYGVKD. CDR3 nucleotide sequence: TGTGCCATCAGTGACATAGGACAGGGGAACTATGGCTACACCTTC. As protein: CAISDIGQGNYGYTF.

DNA of the CDR3: TGTGCCAGCAGCCCGGGGACAGGGGAACGTTACGAGCAGTACTTC. It specifies CASSPGTGERYEQYF. The V call is TRBV6-6, the J call TRBJ2-7, with TRBD1 matching 10 bases. Trimming cost V 6 bases and J 4 bases; bases outside gene matches: 9. The V gene's germline CDR1 is MNHNY and CDR2 SVGAGI (reference sequence). The CDR3 has 15 amino acids.

This rearrangement joins TRBV5-4 to TRBJ1-3, with D uncertain. The germline V gene encodes CDR1 SGHNT and CDR2 YYREEE (reference sequence). V lost 2 bases to trimming and J lost 2 bases, with 11 bases between them. The CDR3 length is 15 residues. The CDR3 here is CASSFGGNTGNTIYF. CDR3 in DNA: TGTGCCAGCAGCTTTGGAGGCAACACTGGAAACACCATATATTTT.

Only a few counts were recorded for this clone. The chain uses TRBV5-1 and TRBJ1-1; TRBD1 agrees at 8 bases. The ends lost 0 bases at V and 3 bases at J; junction bases unmatched: 16. Germline V gene lookup returns CDR1 SGHRS and CDR2 YFSETQ. The CDR3 loop spans 19 amino acids. CDR3 sequence (DNA): TGCGCCAGCAGCTTGGGGATCCCCGGGACAGGATTAGGGGACACTGAAGCTTTCTTT. Translation gives CASSLGIPGTGLGDTEAFF.

The CDR3 is CASSSSASTAEQYF. In DNA, the CDR3 is TGTGCCAGTAGTAGTTCGGCTTCAACCGCCGAGCAGTACTTC. J is TRBJ2-7 and V is TRBV19, with no clear D. Germline assignment: CDR1 LNHDA and CDR2 SQIVND (reference sequence). The V end was cut by 4 bases, the J end by 6 bases, with 16 bases between. The CDR3 totals 14 residues. The full variable domain, its missing parts supplied by reference TRBV19 and TRBJ2-7, is DGGITQSPKYLFRKEGQNVTLSCEQNLNHDAMYWYRQDPGQGLRLIYYSQIVNDFQKGDIAEGYSVSREKKESFPLTVTSAQKNPTAFYLCASSSSASTAEQYFGPGTRLTVT.